This TCR beta chain was captured in a study of T-cell memory formation after mild COVID-19 (dated by TCRdb to about 2021). Regarding the complete study: TCR sequence clusters from the two donors were largely donor specific. In a couple of donors, T-cell clones that expanded and contracted after mild COVID-19 were tracked by sequencing TCRalpha and TCRbeta repertoires over time. The cohort comprised two young, previously healthy adult volunteers, one female and one male.

For sequencing, an Illumina NovaSeq 6000 was employed. TCRalpha and TCRbeta cDNA libraries were constructed by 5'RACE with constant-segment primers, with sample barcodes and unique molecular identifiers being introduced. Trizol reagent was used to extract RNA from every sample. Library amplification was performed in two PCR steps, and a second sample barcode and Illumina TruSeq adapters were introduced in the second step. Sequencing of the libraries was done on an Illumina NovaSeq, producing 2 x 150 bp paired-end reads. Per the authors' processing: Reads were demultiplexed and collapsed into UMI-guided consensus sequences with migec v1.2.7. Using mixcr v2.1.11, UMI consensuses were aligned to TRA and TRB V and J templates and then assembled into clonotypes. A clonotype was counted as expanded or contracted only if both edgeR and NoisET called the change significant, with noise models trained on biological replicates. For edgeR calls, a false discovery rate-adjusted p below 0.01 and a log2 fold-change threshold of 1 were applied. As an exploratory analysis of dynamics, max-normalized trajectories of the 1000 most abundant clonotypes were examined with PCA combined with hierarchical clustering. Separately sequenced CD4+ and CD8+ repertoires were used to assign the CD4 or CD8 phenotype of responding clones. TCRdb reprocessed the public reads (quality trimming at Q25 with fastp, clone calling with MiXCR) and kept in-frame beta chains. Merged by CDR3 protein, the rows form single entries marked with the most common genes and DNA. The authors' filters were not applied to this entry. The sample profile shows 210,000 or so distinct CDR3 sequences; about 18% of them were found once. The top ten clonotypes cover around 2.4% of the sample.

Ficoll-Paque density gradient centrifugation was the method used to isolate PBMCs. With respect to this clonotype: No antigen is known for it. No base quality values were provided; no much bigger clone lies one nucleotide off.

What the research found in general, with its limitations: Whether the second-wave clones peaking on day 37 were SARS-CoV-2 specific was not confirmed. Contracting CD4+ clones turned up mainly in the CM and EM memory subsets, whereas EMRA was where CD8+ clones were enriched. Clones contracting from day 15 to 85 had balanced CD4/CD8 phenotypes, while a second wave expanding from day 15 to 37 was biased towards CD4+. Only a couple of mild cases were covered in the study, and larger cohorts including severe cases with pre-infection samples were considered necessary. Some responding clones were detected in pre-infection memory, which suggested that pre-existing cross-reactive memory T cells had joined the SARS-CoV-2 response.

This receptor was obtained from an adult woman who had mild COVID-19 (a few samples of this study predate the infection). The sample titles of this study are shuffled in the database, so cell type and time point are left out; the donor was told from shared clones. Sample: PBMCs or a T cell subset sorted from them (not recorded which).

This receptor carries the CDR3 CATSRDSKQYSGELFF. The DNA is as follows: TGTGCCACCAGCAGAGATAGCAAACAGTACTCCGGGGAGCTGTTTTTT. The chain uses TRBV15 and TRBJ2-2; no D segment can be confidently identified. There are 16 amino acids in the CDR3, from cysteine to phenylalanine inclusive. Only the CDR3 DNA stays, 48 bases, in frame from base 1. V and J are truncated by 0 bases and 6 bases respectively, leaving an intervening sequence of 14 bases. The germline V gene (reference sequence) specifies LNHNV as CDR1 and YYDKDF as CDR2.